This is a list of T cell receptor beta chains from one sample in a study of blood T cell repertoires in COVID-19. The assay was immunoSEQ multiplex PCR, and TCRdb's table has in-frame clones only and misses some. Counted here are about 250,000 clones, 88% occurring once; the ten biggest clones make up about 2.9%. Sequencing was carried out using PBMCs or T cells enriched from blood (not recorded which). The receptor set was obtained from a woman aged 40-49 years who had been exposed to COVID-19. Each CDR3 is given with its conserved first and last residue.

TRBV7-2	TRBJ1-2	CASSSGQGYYGYTF
TRBV5-1	TRBJ1-1	CASSLGLDTEAFF
TRBV27	TRBJ2-1	CASRSGTGFNEQFF
TRBV7-2	TRBJ2-3	CASSLGQPRFTDTQYF
TRBV29-1	TRBJ2-5	CSVFGRGGETQYF
TRBV9	TRBJ1-3	CASSVGGRARGSGNTIYF
TRBV28	TRBJ1-1	CASSPPWTLNTEAFF
TRBV5-4	TRBJ2-1	CASSSWGRAYNEQFF
TRBV27	TRBJ1-2	CASSLSHNYGYTF
TRBV3-1/TRBV3-2	TRBJ2-2	CASSPSGGGTGELFF
TRBV19	TRBJ1-1	CASSLPSEAFF
TRBV12-2	TRBJ1-5	CASRRSGGGQPQHF
TRBV19	TRBJ1-2	CASRSENYGYTF
TRBV12-5	TRBJ2-2	CASGLGTGDFVGELFF
TRBV2	TRBJ2-5	CASTGTGIETQYF
TRBV7-9	TRBJ1-5	CASSLALGPGNQPQHF
TRBV10-2	TRBJ1-1	CATRDNTEAFF
TRBV7-6	TRBJ1-6	CASSSVGGRVSPLHF
TRBV6-6	TRBJ1-2	CASSYSSAGMLGYTF
TRBV7-9	TRBJ1-2	CASSPTGSYGYTF
TRBV2	TRBJ2-2	CASRGQGSFGELFF
TRBV9	TRBJ2-1	CASSGGNEQFF
TRBV27	TRBJ1-1	CASSFGGHTEAFF
TRBV5-6	TRBJ1-3	CASSGDRGRGNTIYF
TRBV7-8	TRBJ1-2	CASSLQGAQVYGYTF
TRBV20-1	TRBJ1-5	CSARDVRAQHF
TRBV27	TRBJ1-5	CASSFARGQPQHF
TRBV4-3	TRBJ1-2	CASSQDGGPAFNYGYTF
TRBV12-3/TRBV12-4	TRBJ1-1	CASSLSVTAEAFF
TRBV11-2	TRBJ1-2	CASSLVLGGYGYTF
TRBV7-2	TRBJ1-2	CASSLARGSYGYTF
TRBV11-2	TRBJ2-5	CASSLAGTGEETQYF